The 4 T cell receptor beta chains below were found in one sample sequenced in a study of T cells in localized non-small cell lung cancer. Assay: immunoSEQ multiplex PCR; the TCRdb copy retains only in-frame clones and omits some. Here the sample spans fewer than 15,000 clones, about 28% being singletons. Sequenced here: lung tumor tissue, sampled before any cancer treatment. The receptors were gathered from a female donor at least 60 years old with stage I lung adenocarcinoma.

The chain employs TRBV19 and TRBJ1-3; D remains ambiguous. Trimming took 5 bases from V and 4 from J, leaving 3 bases between them. The length of the CDR3 is 11 residues. Looked up from germline, CDR1 is LNHDA and CDR2 is SQIVND (reference sequence). CDR3 loop: CASSAGNTIYF. In DNA form, the CDR3 reads TGTGCCAGTAGTGCCGGAAACACCATATATTTT.

The chain joins TRBV19 to TRBJ2-6; D uncertain. This CDR3 contains 17 residues. CDR1 is LNHDA, CDR2 SQIVND, per germline (reference sequence). Trimming took off 5 bases at V and 2 bases at J, with 16 bases between the two ends. CDR3: CASSRPLSIAGANVLTF. The CDR3 DNA sequence: TGTGCCAGTAGTCGCCCACTGTCCATTGCTGGGGCCAACGTCCTGACTTTC.

This clone was counted many times. The J gene is TRBJ1-1, the V gene TRBV11-3, with D perhaps matching TRBD1 (6 bases). V was shortened by 5 bases and J by 5 bases, with 15 bases between the two germline ends. Germline CDR1 SGHNT, CDR2 YENEEA. The CDR3 has 14 amino acids. CDR3 DNA sequence: TGTGCCAGCAGCCGGTGGGGGGCGTGGACTGAAGCTTTCTTT. This sequence encodes CASSRWGAWTEAFF. The variable domain in full, completed from reference TRBV11-3 and TRBJ1-1, reads EAGVVQSPRYKIIEKKQPVAFWCNPISGHNTLYWYLQNLGQGPELLIRYENEEAVDDSQLPKDRFSAERLKGVDSTLKIQPAELGDSAVYLCASSRWGAWTEAFFGQGTRLTVV.

The chain uses TRBV30 and TRBJ1-4, with a tentative D call TRBD1 (6 bases). This CDR3 has 14 residues. V shed 4 bases and J shed 7 bases, with 16 bases lying between them. Germline V gives CDR1 GTSNPN, CDR2 SVGIG (reference sequence). The CDR3 sequence is CAWNPGAPFEKLFF. CDR3 nucleotides: TGTGCCTGGAATCCAGGGGCCCCTTTTGAAAAACTGTTTTTT.